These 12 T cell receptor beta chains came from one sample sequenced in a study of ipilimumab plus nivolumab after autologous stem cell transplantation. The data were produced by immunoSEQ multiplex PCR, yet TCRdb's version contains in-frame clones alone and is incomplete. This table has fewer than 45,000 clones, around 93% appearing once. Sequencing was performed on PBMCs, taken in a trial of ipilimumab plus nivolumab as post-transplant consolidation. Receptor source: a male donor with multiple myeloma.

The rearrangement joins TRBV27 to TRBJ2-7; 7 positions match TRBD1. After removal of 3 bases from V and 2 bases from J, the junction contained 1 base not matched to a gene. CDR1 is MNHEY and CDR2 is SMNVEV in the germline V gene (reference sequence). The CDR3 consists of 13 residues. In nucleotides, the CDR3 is TGTGCCAGCAGTTTGACAGGGCCCTACGAGCAGTACTTC. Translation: CASSLTGPYEQYF.

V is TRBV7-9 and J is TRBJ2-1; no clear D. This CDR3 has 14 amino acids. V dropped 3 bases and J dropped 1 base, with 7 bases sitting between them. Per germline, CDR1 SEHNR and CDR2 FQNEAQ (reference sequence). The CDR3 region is CASSFQDSYNEQFF. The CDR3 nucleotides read TGTGCCAGCAGCTTCCAGGATTCCTACAATGAGCAGTTCTTC.

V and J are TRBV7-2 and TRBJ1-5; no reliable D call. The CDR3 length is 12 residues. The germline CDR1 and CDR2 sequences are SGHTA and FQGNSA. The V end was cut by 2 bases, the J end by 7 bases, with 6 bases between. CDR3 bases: TGTGCCAGCAGCTTACTTGAGCAGCCCCAGCATTTT. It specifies CASSLLEQPQHF.

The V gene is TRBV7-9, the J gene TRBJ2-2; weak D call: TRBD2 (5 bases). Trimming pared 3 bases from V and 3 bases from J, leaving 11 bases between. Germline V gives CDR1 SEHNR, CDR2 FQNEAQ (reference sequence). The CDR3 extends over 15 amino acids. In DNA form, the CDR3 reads TGTGCCAGCAGCTTCGAAGCGGTGGACACCGGGGAGCTGTTTTTT. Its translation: CASSFEAVDTGELFF.

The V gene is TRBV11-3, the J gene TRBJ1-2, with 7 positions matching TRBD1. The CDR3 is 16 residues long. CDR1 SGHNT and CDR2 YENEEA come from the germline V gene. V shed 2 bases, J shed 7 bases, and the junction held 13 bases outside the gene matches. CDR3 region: CASSLNGTVGPCGYTF. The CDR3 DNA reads TGTGCCAGCAGCTTAAATGGGACAGTCGGTCCGTGTGGCTACACCTTC.

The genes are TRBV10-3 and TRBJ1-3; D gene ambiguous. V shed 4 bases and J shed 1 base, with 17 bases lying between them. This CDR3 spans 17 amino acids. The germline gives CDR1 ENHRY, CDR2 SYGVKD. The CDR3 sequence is CAISGGVPGRSGNTIYF. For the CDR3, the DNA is TGTGCCATCAGTGGAGGAGTCCCGGGTCGATCTGGAAACACCATATATTTT.

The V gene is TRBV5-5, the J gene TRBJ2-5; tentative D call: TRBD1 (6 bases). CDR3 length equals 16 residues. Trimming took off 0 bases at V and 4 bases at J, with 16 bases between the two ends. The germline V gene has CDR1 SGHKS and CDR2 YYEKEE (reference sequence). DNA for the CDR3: TGTGCCAGCAGCTTGGGTAGTCAGGGGTGGGGAGAGACCCAGTACTTC. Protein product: CASSLGSQGWGETQYF. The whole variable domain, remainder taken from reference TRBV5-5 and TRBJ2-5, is DAGVTQSPTHLIKTRGQQVTLRCSPISGHKSVSWYQQVLGQGPQFIFQYYEKEERGRGNFPDRFSARQFPNYSSELNVNALLLGDSALYLCASSLGSQGWGETQYFGPGTRLLVL.

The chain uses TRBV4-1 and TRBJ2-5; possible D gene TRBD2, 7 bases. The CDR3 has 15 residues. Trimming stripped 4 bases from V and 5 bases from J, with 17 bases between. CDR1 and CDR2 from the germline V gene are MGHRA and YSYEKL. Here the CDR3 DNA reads TGCGCCAGCAGCCTCCTTGGGGGGGGCCAGGAGACCCAGTACTTC. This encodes CASSLLGGGQETQYF.

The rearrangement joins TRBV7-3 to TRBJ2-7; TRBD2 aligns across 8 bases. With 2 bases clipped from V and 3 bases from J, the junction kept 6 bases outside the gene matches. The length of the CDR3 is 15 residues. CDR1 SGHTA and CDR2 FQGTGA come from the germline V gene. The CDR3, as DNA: TGTGCCAGCAGCTTAGTAGCGGGGCCCCGCTACGAGCAGTACTTC. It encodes CASSLVAGPRYEQYF.

CDR3 amino acids: CASSQQPGLAGGPGETQYF. CDR3 bases: TGTGCCAGCAGCCAGCAACCGGGACTAGCGGGGGGGCCGGGAGAGACCCAGTACTTC. The V and J genes are TRBV4-2 and TRBJ2-5, with TRBD2 matching 16 bases. Germline CDR1 reads LGHNA; CDR2 reads YNFKEQ. The CDR3 has 19 residues. V lost 3 bases and J lost 4; bases outside the gene matches: 11.

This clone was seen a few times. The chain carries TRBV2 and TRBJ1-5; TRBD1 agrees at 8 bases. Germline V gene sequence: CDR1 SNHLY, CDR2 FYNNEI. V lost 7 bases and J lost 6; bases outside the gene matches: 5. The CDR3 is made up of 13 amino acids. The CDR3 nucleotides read TGTGCCAGCATAAGAACAGGGGGTCAGCCCCAGCATTTT. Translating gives CASIRTGGQPQHF.

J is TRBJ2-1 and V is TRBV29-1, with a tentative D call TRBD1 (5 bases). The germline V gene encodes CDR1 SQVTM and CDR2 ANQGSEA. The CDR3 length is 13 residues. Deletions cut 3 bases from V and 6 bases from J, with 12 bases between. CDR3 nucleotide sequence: TGCAGCGTTGATCTCAGGGTAGGCAATGAGCAGTTCTTC. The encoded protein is CSVDLRVGNEQFF.